This T cell receptor beta chain appears in the sequencing data of a study of blood T cell repertoires in COVID-19. Overall study: Sites in the United States, Italy and Spain provided acute and convalescent COVID-19 samples. PBMCs, B-cell-depleted T cells, or T cells provided the cDNA or gDNA that made up the material.

Authors' methods: Using reference gene primer amplification, nucleated cell counts were estimated. Produced via immunoSEQ multiplex PCR; TCRdb's table is partial and in-frame only. V and J calls and clone size are those listed in that table; D and trimming were worked out from the DNA. Among about 88,000 clones listed, approximately 87% were seen once. This receptor was identified in a woman aged 70-85 years with acute or convalescent COVID-19. Sequenced input: peripheral blood.

Here the CDR3 reads CASTRAGAGSTGELFF. The CDR3 nucleotides are TGTGCCAGCACCCGAGCGGGGGCAGGGAGCACCGGGGAGCTGTTTTTT. The chain is built from TRBV2 and TRBJ2-2; TRBD2 aligns across 8 bases. V shed 7 bases and J 4 bases; nucleotides not matched to a gene: 11. Germline assignment: CDR1 SNHLY and CDR2 FYNNEI. CDR3 size: 16 residues.